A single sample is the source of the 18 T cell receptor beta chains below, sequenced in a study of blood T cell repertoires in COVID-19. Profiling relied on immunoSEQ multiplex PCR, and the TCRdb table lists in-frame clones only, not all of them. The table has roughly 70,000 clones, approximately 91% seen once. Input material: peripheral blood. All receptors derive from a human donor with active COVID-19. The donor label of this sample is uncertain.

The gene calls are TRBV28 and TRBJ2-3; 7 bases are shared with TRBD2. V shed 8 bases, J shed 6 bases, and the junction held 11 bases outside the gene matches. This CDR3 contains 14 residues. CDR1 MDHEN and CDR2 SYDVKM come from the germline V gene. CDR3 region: CASGGSGSLDTQYF. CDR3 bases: TGTGCCAGCGGCGGGAGCGGGTCACTGGATACGCAGTATTTT.

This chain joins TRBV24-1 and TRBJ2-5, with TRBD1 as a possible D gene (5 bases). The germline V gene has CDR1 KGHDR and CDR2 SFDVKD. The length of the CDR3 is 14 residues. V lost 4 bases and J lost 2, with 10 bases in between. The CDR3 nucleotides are TGTGCCACCAGTGACCCCCGGACACAAGAGACCCAGTACTTC. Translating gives CATSDPRTQETQYF.

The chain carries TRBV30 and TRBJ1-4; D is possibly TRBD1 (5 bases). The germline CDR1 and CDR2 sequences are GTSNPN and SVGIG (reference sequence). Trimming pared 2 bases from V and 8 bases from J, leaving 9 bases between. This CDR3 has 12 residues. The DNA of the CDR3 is TGTGCCTGGAGTCCGAACAGGGAAAAACTGTTTTTT. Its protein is CAWSPNREKLFF.

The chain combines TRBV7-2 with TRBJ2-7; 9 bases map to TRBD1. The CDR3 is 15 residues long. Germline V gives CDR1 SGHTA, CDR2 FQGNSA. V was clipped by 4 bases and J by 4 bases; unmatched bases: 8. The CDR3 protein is CASSSTGGREYEQYF. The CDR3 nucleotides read TGTGCCAGCAGCTCGACAGGGGGGCGGGAGTACGAGCAGTACTTC.

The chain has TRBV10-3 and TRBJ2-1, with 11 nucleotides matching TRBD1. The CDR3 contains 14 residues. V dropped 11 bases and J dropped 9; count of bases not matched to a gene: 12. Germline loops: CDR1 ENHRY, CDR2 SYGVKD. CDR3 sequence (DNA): TGTGCCTCCAACCCGGACAGGGGGCCGGTTGAGCAGTTCTTC. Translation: CASNPDRGPVEQFF.

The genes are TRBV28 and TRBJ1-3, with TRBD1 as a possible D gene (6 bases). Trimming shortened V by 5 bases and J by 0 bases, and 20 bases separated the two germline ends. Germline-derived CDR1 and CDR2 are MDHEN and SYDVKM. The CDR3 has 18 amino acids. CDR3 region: CASSDNRVRFSSGNTIYF. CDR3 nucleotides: TGTGCCAGCAGTGACAACAGGGTTCGATTTTCCTCTGGAAACACCATATATTTT. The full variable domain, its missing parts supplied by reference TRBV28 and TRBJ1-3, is DVKVTQSSRYLVKRTGEKVFLECVQDMDHENMFWYRQDPGLGLRLIYFSYDVKMKEKGDIPEGYSVSREKKERFSLILESASTNQTSMYLCASSDNRVRFSSGNTIYFGEGSWLTVV.

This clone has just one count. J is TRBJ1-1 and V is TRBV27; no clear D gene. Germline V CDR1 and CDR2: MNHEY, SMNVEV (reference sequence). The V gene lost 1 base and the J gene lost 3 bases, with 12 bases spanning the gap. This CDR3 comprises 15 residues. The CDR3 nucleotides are TGTGCCAGCAGTTTATGGGCCGCCCAGGACACTGAAGCTTTCTTT. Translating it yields CASSLWAAQDTEAFF.

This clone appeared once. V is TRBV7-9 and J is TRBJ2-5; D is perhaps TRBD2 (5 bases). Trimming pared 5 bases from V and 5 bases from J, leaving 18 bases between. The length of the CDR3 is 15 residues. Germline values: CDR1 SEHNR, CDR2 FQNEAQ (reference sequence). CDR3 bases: TGTGCCAGCAGCCCAGACCCGGGAATGCACGAGACCCAGTACTTC. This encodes CASSPDPGMHETQYF.

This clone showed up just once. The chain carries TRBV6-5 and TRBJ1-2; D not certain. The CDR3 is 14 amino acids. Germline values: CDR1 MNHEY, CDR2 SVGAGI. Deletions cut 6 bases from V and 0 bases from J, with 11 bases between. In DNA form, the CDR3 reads TGTGCCAGCAGGGAGAATCCGGCTAACTATGGCTACACCTTC. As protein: CASRENPANYGYTF.

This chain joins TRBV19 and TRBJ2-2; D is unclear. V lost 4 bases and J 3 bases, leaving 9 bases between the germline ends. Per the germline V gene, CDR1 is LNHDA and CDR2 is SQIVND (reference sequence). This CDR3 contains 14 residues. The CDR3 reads CASSSLSHTGELFF. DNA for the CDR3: TGTGCCAGTAGTAGCCTTAGTCACACCGGGGAGCTGTTTTTT.

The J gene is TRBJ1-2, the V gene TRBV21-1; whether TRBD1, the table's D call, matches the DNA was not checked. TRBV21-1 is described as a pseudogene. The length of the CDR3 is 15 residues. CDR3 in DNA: TGTGCCAGCAGGAGGGGACAGGAGGTCTCCTATGGCTACACCTTC. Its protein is CASRRGQEVSYGYTF.

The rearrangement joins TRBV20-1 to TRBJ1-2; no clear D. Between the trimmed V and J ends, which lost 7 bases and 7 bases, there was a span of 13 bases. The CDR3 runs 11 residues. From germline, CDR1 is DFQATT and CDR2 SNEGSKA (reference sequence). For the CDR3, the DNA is TGCAGTGTAAGCCCAGGATCTGGCTACACCTTC. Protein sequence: CSVSPGSGYTF.

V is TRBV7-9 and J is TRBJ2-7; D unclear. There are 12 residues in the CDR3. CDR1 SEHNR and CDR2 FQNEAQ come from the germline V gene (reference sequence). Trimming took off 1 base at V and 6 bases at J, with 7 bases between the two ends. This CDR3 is CASSLVLSEQYF. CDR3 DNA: TGTGCCAGCAGCTTAGTATTGAGCGAGCAGTACTTC.

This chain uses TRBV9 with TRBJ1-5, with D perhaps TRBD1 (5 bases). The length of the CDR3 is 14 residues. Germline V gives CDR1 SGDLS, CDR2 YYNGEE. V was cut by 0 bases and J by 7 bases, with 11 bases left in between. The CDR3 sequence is CASSVGRVGQPQHF. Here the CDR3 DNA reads TGTGCCAGCAGCGTAGGCAGGGTCGGACAGCCCCAGCATTTT.

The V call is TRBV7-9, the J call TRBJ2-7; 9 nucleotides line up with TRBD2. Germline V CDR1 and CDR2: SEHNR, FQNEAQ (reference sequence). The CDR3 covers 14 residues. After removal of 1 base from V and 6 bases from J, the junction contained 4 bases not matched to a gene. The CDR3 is CASSLGTAGGEQYF. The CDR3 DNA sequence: TGTGCCAGCAGCTTAGGGACAGCGGGGGGCGAGCAGTACTTC.

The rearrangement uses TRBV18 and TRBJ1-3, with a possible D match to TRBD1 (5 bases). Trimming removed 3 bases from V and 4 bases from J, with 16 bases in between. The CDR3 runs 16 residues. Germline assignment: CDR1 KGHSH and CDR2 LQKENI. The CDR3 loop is CASSPIPPQGGNTIYF. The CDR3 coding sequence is TGTGCCAGCTCACCCATCCCGCCGCAGGGAGGAAACACCATATATTTT.

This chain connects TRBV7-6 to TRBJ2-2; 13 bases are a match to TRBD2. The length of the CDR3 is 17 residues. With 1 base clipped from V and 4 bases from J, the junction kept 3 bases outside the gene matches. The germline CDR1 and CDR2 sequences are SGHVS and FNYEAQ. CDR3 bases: TGTGCCAGCAGCTTAGGGACTAGCGGGAGTCCCACCGGGGAGCTGTTTTTT. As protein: CASSLGTSGSPTGELFF.

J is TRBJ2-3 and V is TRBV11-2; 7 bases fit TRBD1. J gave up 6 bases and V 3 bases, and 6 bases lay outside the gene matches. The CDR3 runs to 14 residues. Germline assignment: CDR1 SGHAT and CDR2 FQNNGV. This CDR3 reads CASSFLQGRDTQYF. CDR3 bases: TGTGCCAGCAGCTTCCTACAGGGGCGGGATACGCAGTATTTT.